Listed below are T cell receptor beta chains from one sample, sequenced in a study of naive and memory T cell subsets. TCRdb processed the UMI-ligation and nested PCR reads anew with MiXCR; each CDR3 protein has one entry. The table shows about 90,000 distinct CDR3 sequences, with about 7% occurring only once. Sample: central memory CD4+ T cells from blood. These receptors all come from a human donor in good health. The CDR3 runs from the conserved cysteine through the conserved F or W. Fields, in order: J gene, clone size, D gene, V gene, CDR3 DNA, CDR3 protein. A D gene is named only where the DNA matches it firmly. Clone size appears in some rows only: once, few, many, or a class for an expanded clone.

j_call: TRBJ2-1
clone_size: few
d_call: NA
v_call: TRBV2
cdr3_nt: TGTGCCAGCAGGCAGGGCGAATACAATGAGCAGTTCTTC
cdr3_aa: CASRQGEYNEQFF

j_call: TRBJ2-1
clone_size: few
d_call: TRBD2
v_call: TRBV7-3
cdr3_nt: TGTGCCAGCAGCTCTCAACCGGTACTAGCGGGGGGACACAATGAGCAGTTCTTC
cdr3_aa: CASSSQPVLAGGHNEQFF

j_call: TRBJ1-1
clone_size: many
d_call: TRBD1
v_call: TRBV18
cdr3_nt: TGTGCCAGCTCGCTCCCGGGACAGGGGAAAAACACTGAAGCTTTCTTT
cdr3_aa: CASSLPGQGKNTEAFF

j_call: TRBJ1-1
clone_size: many
d_call: TRBD1
v_call: TRBV10-3
cdr3_nt: TGTGCCTCCTCCCAGGGGGGGTCTGAAGCTTTCTTT
cdr3_aa: CASSQGGSEAFF

j_call: TRBJ2-3
clone_size: many
d_call: TRBD2
v_call: TRBV7-8
cdr3_nt: TGTGCCAGCAGCTCACCCGGGAGGGGAATTTATACGCAGTATTTT
cdr3_aa: CASSSPGRGIYTQYF

j_call: TRBJ1-1
clone_size: many
d_call: NA
v_call: TRBV3-1
cdr3_nt: TGTGCCAGCAGCCAGAGCTTCGCGGGTGAAGCTTTCTTT
cdr3_aa: CASSQSFAGEAFF

j_call: TRBJ2-2
clone_size: many
d_call: NA
v_call: TRBV3-1
cdr3_nt: TGTGCCAGCAGCCAAGGTCCCAACACCGGGGAGCTGTTTTTT
cdr3_aa: CASSQGPNTGELFF

j_call: TRBJ2-3
clone_size: few
d_call: NA
v_call: TRBV7-2
cdr3_nt: TGTGCCAGCAGCCACCCCAGGGCAAGGGGAACAGATACGCAGTATTTT
cdr3_aa: CASSHPRARGTDTQYF

j_call: TRBJ2-3
clone_size: many
d_call: NA
v_call: TRBV5-6
cdr3_nt: TGTGCCAGCAGCTTACCAGGGACCCCGCCTCATACGCAGTATTTT
cdr3_aa: CASSLPGTPPHTQYF

j_call: TRBJ2-1
clone_size: few
d_call: NA
v_call: TRBV6-6
cdr3_nt: TGTGCCAGCAGTTACTCAGTGCAGGCGGTGTTCTTC
cdr3_aa: CASSYSVQAVFF

j_call: TRBJ2-1
clone_size: few
d_call: TRBD2
v_call: TRBV6-1
cdr3_nt: TGTGCCAGCATTTCGACTAGCGTGGGACTCGAGCAGTTCTTC
cdr3_aa: CASISTSVGLEQFF

j_call: TRBJ2-7
clone_size: NA
d_call: TRBD1
v_call: TRBV12-3/TRBV12-4
cdr3_nt: TGTGCCAGCAGTTTAGAGACAGGGAGCTACGAGCAGTACTTC
cdr3_aa: CASSLETGSYEQYF

j_call: TRBJ2-7
clone_size: NA
d_call: TRBD1
v_call: TRBV4-2
cdr3_nt: TGTGCCAGCAGCCAACTCACAGGGGAAGGAATCTACGAGCAGTACTTC
cdr3_aa: CASSQLTGEGIYEQYF

j_call: TRBJ1-2
clone_size: many
d_call: NA
v_call: TRBV6-6
cdr3_nt: TGTGCCAGCCAACCCAGTGGGGATCGAGGGGGCTACACCTTC
cdr3_aa: CASQPSGDRGGYTF

j_call: TRBJ2-7
clone_size: many
d_call: NA
v_call: TRBV6-2/TRBV6-3
cdr3_nt: TGTGCCAGCAGTAACGACCTCTACGAGCAGTACTTC
cdr3_aa: CASSNDLYEQYF

j_call: TRBJ2-1
clone_size: few
d_call: TRBD1
v_call: TRBV18
cdr3_nt: TGTGCCAGCTCACTGCAGGGGGCCCTTATGAATGAGCAGTTCTTC
cdr3_aa: CASSLQGALMNEQFF

j_call: TRBJ2-1
clone_size: NA
d_call: TRBD2
v_call: TRBV11-2
cdr3_nt: TGTGCCAGCAGGCCACTAGCGGGGGGGCGGGGAAATGAGCAGTTCTTC
cdr3_aa: CASRPLAGGRGNEQFF

j_call: TRBJ2-7
clone_size: many
d_call: TRBD1
v_call: TRBV5-5
cdr3_nt: TGTGCCAGCAGCTTGGAAGTAGGGACAGGGGGCTACGAGCAGTACTTC
cdr3_aa: CASSLEVGTGGYEQYF

j_call: TRBJ2-7
clone_size: many
d_call: NA
v_call: TRBV12-3/TRBV12-4
cdr3_nt: TGTGCCAGCAGTTTCGACAGACCCTACGAGCAGTACTTC
cdr3_aa: CASSFDRPYEQYF

j_call: TRBJ1-1
clone_size: many
d_call: NA
v_call: TRBV5-1
cdr3_nt: TGCGCCAGCAGCTCGGACGGTGCGAACACTGAAGCTTTCTTT
cdr3_aa: CASSSDGANTEAFF

j_call: TRBJ2-7
clone_size: NA
d_call: TRBD1
v_call: TRBV5-6
cdr3_nt: TGTGCCAGCAGCGGCCGTCCTCAGGACAGGGGAGAGTACGAGCAGTACTTC
cdr3_aa: CASSGRPQDRGEYEQYF

j_call: TRBJ1-4
clone_size: many
d_call: NA
v_call: TRBV20-1
cdr3_nt: TGCAGTGCTAGAGACTCAACAGGGAAAGTGGTCACTAATGAAAAACTGTTTTTT
cdr3_aa: CSARDSTGKVVTNEKLFF

j_call: TRBJ1-5
clone_size: many
d_call: TRBD1
v_call: TRBV12-3/TRBV12-4
cdr3_nt: TGTGCCAGCAGTCTGGACAGGAATCAGCCCCAGCATTTT
cdr3_aa: CASSLDRNQPQHF

j_call: TRBJ2-1
clone_size: NA
d_call: TRBD2
v_call: TRBV5-1
cdr3_nt: TGCGCCAGCAGCTTGCGAGCTAGCGGGGGGGGGACCTACAATGAGCAGTTCTTC
cdr3_aa: CASSLRASGGGTYNEQFF

j_call: TRBJ2-7
clone_size: many
d_call: TRBD2
v_call: TRBV20-1
cdr3_nt: TGCAGTGCTATCAGACTAGCGGGAACCTACGAGCAGTACTTC
cdr3_aa: CSAIRLAGTYEQYF

j_call: TRBJ1-5
clone_size: NA
d_call: TRBD1
v_call: TRBV10-1
cdr3_nt: TGCGCCAACCCAGACAGGGCGGTTAATCAGCCCCAGCATTTT
cdr3_aa: CANPDRAVNQPQHF

j_call: TRBJ1-6
clone_size: few
d_call: NA
v_call: TRBV7-2
cdr3_nt: TGTGCCAGCAGCCGAAATGACGGAAGGAATTCACCCCTCCACTTT
cdr3_aa: CASSRNDGRNSPLHF

j_call: TRBJ1-1
clone_size: many
d_call: NA
v_call: TRBV12-3/TRBV12-4
cdr3_nt: TGTGCCAGCAGTTTAGCGCTGGGGGCTGAAGCTTTCTTT
cdr3_aa: CASSLALGAEAFF

j_call: TRBJ2-3
clone_size: many
d_call: NA
v_call: TRBV7-9
cdr3_nt: TGTGCCAGCAGCCGGGACTTCACAGATACGCAGTATTTT
cdr3_aa: CASSRDFTDTQYF

j_call: TRBJ2-2
clone_size: few
d_call: NA
v_call: TRBV29-1
cdr3_nt: TGCAGCGCAACAGTAACGGTTTTCACCGGGGAGCTGTTTTTT
cdr3_aa: CSATVTVFTGELFF

j_call: TRBJ1-6
clone_size: many
d_call: NA
v_call: TRBV6-1
cdr3_nt: TGTGCCAGCAGTGAGGGGACTCTCTCACCCCTCCACTTT
cdr3_aa: CASSEGTLSPLHF

j_call: TRBJ1-3
clone_size: few
d_call: TRBD1
v_call: TRBV28
cdr3_nt: TGTGCCAGCGGTCAGGGGGCACTAGGGATATATTTT
cdr3_aa: CASGQGALGIYF

j_call: TRBJ1-1
clone_size: many
d_call: NA
v_call: TRBV6-1
cdr3_nt: TGTGCCAGCAGTGCGACGGTGAACACTGAAGCTTTCTTT
cdr3_aa: CASSATVNTEAFF

j_call: TRBJ2-1
clone_size: many
d_call: TRBD2
v_call: TRBV7-9
cdr3_nt: TGTGCCGATAGCGGGTCGACCTACAATGAGCAGTTCTTC
cdr3_aa: CADSGSTYNEQFF

j_call: TRBJ2-7
clone_size: many
d_call: TRBD1
v_call: TRBV28
cdr3_nt: TGTGCCAGCAGTTCTCCGGGACAGGGGGCGTACGAGCAGTACTTC
cdr3_aa: CASSSPGQGAYEQYF

j_call: TRBJ2-7
clone_size: NA
d_call: NA
v_call: TRBV7-2
cdr3_nt: TGTGCCAGCAGCTCTCAAGTGGGGTTTTACGAGCAGTACTTC
cdr3_aa: CASSSQVGFYEQYF

j_call: TRBJ2-1
clone_size: NA
d_call: NA
v_call: TRBV20-1
cdr3_nt: TGCAGTGCTCGCGAGGGGGGCCTCTACAATGAGCAGTTCTTC
cdr3_aa: CSAREGGLYNEQFF

j_call: TRBJ2-2
clone_size: many
d_call: NA
v_call: TRBV7-6
cdr3_nt: TGTGCCAGCAGCCAAGGGGGTACTAGTAACACCGGGGAGCTGTTTTTT
cdr3_aa: CASSQGGTSNTGELFF

j_call: TRBJ1-1
clone_size: NA
d_call: TRBD1
v_call: TRBV20-1
cdr3_nt: TGCAGTGCCCGGGGACAGCTGAACACTGAAGCTTTCTTT
cdr3_aa: CSARGQLNTEAFF

j_call: TRBJ2-1
clone_size: NA
d_call: NA
v_call: TRBV15
cdr3_nt: TGTGCCACCAGCACCTTAGCAGGGAGCTCCTACAATGAGCAGTTCTTC
cdr3_aa: CATSTLAGSSYNEQFF

j_call: TRBJ2-3
clone_size: few
d_call: NA
v_call: TRBV28
cdr3_nt: TGTGCCACCCACGGGCAGGGAGGATGGGGGACAGATACGCAGTATTTT
cdr3_aa: CATHGQGGWGTDTQYF